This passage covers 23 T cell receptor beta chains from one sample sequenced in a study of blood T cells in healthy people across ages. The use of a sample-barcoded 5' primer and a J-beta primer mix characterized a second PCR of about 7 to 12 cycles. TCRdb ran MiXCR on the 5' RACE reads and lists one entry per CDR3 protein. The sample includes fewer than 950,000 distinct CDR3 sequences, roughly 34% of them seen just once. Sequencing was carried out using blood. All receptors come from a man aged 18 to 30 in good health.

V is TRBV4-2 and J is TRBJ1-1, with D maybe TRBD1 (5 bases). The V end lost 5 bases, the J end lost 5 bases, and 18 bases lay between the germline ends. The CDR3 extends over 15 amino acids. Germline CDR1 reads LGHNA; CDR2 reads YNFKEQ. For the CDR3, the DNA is TGTGCCAGCAGCACCACACCCGGGGCAGGGACTGAAGCTTTCTTT. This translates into CASSTTPGAGTEAFF.

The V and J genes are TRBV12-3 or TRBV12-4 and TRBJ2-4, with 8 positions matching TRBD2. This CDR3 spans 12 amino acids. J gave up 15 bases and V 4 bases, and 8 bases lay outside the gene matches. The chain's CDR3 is CASSSLREGPYF. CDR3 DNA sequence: TGTGCCAGCAGTTCCCTCCGGGAGGGGCCGTACTTC.

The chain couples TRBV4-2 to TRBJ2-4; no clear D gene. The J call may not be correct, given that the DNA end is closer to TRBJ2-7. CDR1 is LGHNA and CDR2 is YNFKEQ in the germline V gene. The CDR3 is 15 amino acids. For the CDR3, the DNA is TGTGCCAGCAGCCAAGATCCTAGGGAAGCCTACGAGCAGTACTTC. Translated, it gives CASSQDPREAYEQYF.

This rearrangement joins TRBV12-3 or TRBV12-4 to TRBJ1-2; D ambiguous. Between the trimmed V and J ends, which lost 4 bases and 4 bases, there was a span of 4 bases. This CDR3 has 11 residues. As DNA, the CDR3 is TGTGCCAGCAGTTCCCGCTATGGCTACACCTTC. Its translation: CASSSRYGYTF.

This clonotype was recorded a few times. The CDR3 nucleotides read TGTGCCAGCAGTACCCGGGACCGAAATTATGGCTACACCTTC. Translation gives CASSTRDRNYGYTF. The chain couples TRBV27 to TRBJ1-2; D is perhaps TRBD1 (5 bases). Germline values: CDR1 MNHEY, CDR2 SMNVEV (reference sequence). Trimming cost V 5 bases and J 5 bases, with 15 bases left between them. The CDR3 spans 14 residues.

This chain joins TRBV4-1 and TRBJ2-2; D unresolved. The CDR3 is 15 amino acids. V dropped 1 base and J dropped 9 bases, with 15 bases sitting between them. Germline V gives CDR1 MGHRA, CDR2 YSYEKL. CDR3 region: CASSQVVASPRELFF. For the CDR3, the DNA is TGCGCCAGCAGCCAAGTTGTGGCCTCCCCCCGGGAGCTGTTTTTT.

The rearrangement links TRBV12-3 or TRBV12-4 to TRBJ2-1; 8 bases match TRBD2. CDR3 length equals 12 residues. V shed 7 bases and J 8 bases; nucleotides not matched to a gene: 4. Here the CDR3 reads CASTTGGDEQFF. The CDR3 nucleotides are TGTGCCAGCACCACCGGGGGGGATGAGCAGTTCTTC.

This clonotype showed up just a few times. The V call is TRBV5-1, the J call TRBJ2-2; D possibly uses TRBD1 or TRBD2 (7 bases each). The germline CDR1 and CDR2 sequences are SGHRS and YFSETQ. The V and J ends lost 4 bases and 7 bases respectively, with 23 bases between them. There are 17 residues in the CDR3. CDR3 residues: CASSVGGTAGPSGELFF. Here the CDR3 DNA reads TGCGCCAGCAGCGTTGGGGGGACAGCGGGACCTAGCGGGGAGCTGTTTTTT.

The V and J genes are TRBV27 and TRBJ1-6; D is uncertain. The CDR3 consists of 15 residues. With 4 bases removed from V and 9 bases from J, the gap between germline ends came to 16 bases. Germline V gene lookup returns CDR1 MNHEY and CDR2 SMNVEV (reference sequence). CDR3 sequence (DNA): TGTGCCAGCAGTTCAGTACAGTTGAGGGCTTCACCCCTCCACTTT. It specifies CASSSVQLRASPLHF.

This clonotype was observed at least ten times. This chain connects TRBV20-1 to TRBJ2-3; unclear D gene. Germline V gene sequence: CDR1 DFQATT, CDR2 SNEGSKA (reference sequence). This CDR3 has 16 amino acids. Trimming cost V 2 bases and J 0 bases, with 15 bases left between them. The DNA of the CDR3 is TGCAGTGCTAGACCACCTTGGGCAATTAGCACAGATACGCAGTATTTT. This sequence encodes CSARPPWAISTDTQYF.

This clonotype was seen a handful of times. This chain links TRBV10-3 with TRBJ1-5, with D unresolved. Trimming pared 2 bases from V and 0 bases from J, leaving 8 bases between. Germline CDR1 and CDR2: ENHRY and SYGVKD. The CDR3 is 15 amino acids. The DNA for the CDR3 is TGTGCCATCAGTGAGGGGCTATATAGCAATCAGCCCCAGCATTTT. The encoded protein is CAISEGLYSNQPQHF.

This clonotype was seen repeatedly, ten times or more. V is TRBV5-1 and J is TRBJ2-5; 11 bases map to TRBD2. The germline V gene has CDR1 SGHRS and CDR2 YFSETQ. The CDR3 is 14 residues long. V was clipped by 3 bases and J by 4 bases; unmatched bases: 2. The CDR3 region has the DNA TGCGCCAGCAGCTGGGGGACTAGCGGAGAGACCCAGTACTTC. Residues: CASSWGTSGETQYF.

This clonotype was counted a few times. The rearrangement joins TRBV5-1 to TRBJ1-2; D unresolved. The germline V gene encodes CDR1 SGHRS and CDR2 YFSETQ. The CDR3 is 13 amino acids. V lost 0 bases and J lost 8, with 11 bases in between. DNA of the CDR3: TGCGCCAGCAGCTTGGTATTACTCGGAGGCTACACCTTC. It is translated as CASSLVLLGGYTF.

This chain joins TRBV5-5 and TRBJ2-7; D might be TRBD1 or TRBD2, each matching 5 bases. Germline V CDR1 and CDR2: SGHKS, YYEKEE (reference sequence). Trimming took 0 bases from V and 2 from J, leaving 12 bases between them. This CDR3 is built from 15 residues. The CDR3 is CASSLGDQRPYEQYF. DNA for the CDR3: TGTGCCAGCAGCTTGGGGGACCAACGGCCCTACGAGCAGTACTTC. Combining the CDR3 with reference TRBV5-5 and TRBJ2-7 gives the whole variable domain DAGVTQSPTHLIKTRGQQVTLRCSPISGHKSVSWYQQVLGQGPQFIFQYYEKEERGRGNFPDRFSARQFPNYSSELNVNALLLGDSALYLCASSLGDQRPYEQYFGPGTRLTVT.

The chain's CDR3 is CASSLGRDATNEKLFF. The CDR3, as DNA: TGCGCCAGCAGCTTAGGAAGGGACGCAACTAATGAAAAACTGTTTTTT. The chain carries TRBV5-1 and TRBJ1-4; a weak D match, TRBD1 (5 bases). Germline V lookup: CDR1 SGHRS, CDR2 YFSETQ. CDR3 length: 16 amino acids. Trimming cost V 2 bases and J 0 bases, with 11 bases left between them.

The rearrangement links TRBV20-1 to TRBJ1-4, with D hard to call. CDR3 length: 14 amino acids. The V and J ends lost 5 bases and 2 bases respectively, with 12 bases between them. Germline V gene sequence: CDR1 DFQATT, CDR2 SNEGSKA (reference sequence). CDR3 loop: CSARHAGTNEKLFF. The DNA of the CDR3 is TGCAGTGCTCGCCACGCGGGTACTAATGAAAAACTGTTTTTT.

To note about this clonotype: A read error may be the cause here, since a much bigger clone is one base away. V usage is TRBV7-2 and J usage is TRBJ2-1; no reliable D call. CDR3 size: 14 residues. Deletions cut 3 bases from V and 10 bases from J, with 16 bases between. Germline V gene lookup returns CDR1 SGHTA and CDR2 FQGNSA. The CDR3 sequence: CASSLRSIPYEQFF. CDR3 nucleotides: TGTGCCAGCAGCTTGAGGTCGATACCCTACGAGCAGTTCTTC.

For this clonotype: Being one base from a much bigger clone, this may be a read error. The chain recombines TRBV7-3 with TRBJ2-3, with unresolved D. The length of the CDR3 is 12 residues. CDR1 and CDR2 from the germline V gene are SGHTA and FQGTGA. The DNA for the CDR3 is TGTGCCAACAGCTTAGATTTCGGTACGCAGTATTTT. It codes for CANSLDFGTQYF.

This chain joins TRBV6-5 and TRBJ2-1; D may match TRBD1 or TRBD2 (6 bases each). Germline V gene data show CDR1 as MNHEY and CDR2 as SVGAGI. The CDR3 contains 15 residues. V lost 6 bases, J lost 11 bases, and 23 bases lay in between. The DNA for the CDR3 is TGTGCCAGCAGAGGGGGGCTTTCGGCCAACTACAAGCAGTTCTTC. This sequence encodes CASRGGLSANYKQFF.

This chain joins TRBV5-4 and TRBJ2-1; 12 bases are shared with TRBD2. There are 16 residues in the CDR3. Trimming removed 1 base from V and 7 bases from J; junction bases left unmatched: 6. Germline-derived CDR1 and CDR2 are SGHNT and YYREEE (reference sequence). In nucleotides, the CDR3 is TGTGCCAGCAGCTTGCTGTCTAGCGGGGGGGCAAATGAGCAGTTCTTC. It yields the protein CASSLLSSGGANEQFF.

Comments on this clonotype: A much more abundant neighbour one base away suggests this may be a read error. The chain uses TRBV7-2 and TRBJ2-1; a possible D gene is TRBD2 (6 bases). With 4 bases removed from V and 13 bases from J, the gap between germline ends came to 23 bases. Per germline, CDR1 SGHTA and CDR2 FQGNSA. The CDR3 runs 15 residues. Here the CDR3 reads CASSSPGGLQETQFF. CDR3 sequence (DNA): TGTGCCAGCAGCTCGCCAGGCGGACTACAAGAGACCCAGTTCTTC. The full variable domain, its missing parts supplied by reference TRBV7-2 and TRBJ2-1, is GAGVSQSPSNKVTEKGKDVELRCDPISGHTALYWYRQSLGQGLEFLIYFQGNSAPDKSGLPSDRFSAERTGGSVSTLTIQRTQQEDSAVYLCASSSPGGLQETQFFGPGTRLTVL.

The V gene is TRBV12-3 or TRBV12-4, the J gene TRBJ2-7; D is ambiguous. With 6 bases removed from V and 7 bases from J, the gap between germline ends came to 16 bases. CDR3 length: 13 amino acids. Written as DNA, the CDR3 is TGTGCCAGCAGCCGGCGTTCCCGAGCAGAGCAGTACTTC. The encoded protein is CASSRRSRAEQYF.

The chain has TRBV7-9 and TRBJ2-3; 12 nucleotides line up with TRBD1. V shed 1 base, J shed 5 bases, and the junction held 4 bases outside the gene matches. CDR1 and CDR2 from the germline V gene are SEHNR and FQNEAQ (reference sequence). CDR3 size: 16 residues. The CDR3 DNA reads TGTGCCAGCAGCTTAGGGGGACAGGGGGCCGGAGATACGCAGTATTTT. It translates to CASSLGGQGAGDTQYF.